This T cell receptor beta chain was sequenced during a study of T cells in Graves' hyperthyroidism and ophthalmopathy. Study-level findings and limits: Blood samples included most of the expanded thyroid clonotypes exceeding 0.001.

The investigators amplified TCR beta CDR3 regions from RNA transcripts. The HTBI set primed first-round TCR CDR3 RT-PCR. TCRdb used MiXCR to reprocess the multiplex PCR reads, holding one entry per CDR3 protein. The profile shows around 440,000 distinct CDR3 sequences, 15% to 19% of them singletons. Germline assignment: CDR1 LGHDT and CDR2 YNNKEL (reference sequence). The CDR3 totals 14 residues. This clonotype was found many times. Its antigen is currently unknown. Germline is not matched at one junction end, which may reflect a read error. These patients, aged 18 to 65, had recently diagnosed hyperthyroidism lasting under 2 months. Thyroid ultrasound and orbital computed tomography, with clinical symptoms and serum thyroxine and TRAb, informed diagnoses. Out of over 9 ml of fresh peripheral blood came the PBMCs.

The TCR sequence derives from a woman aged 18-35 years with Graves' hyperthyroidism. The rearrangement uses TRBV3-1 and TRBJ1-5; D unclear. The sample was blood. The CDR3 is CASSEDYSNQPQHF. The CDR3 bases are TGTGCCAGCAGCGAAGATTATAGCAATCAGCCCCAGCATTTT.